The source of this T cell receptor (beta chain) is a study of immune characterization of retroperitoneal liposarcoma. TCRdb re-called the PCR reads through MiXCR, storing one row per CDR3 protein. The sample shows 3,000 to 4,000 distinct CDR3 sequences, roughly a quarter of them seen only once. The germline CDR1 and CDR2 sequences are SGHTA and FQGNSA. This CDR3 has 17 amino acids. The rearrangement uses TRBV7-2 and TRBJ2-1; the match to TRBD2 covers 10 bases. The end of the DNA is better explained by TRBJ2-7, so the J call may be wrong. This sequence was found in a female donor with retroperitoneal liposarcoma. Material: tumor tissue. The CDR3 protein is CASSLVGASGRGNEQYF. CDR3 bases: TGTGCCAGCAGCTTAGTCGGGGCTAGCGGGAGAGGGAATGAGCAGTACTTC.